This T cell receptor beta chain was captured by sequencing in a study of response to subunit inactivated influenza vaccine. The CDR3 sequence is 14 residues long. The germline gives CDR1 DFQATT, CDR2 SNEGSKA (reference sequence). Trimming removed 0 bases from V and 11 bases from J, with 17 bases in between. The sample holds a few counts of this clonotype. One entry per CDR3 protein results from TCRdb running MiXCR on the RT-PCR reads. The data show more than 450,000 distinct CDR3 sequences, about 11% seen once. These records were also assigned to another study, of T cells expressing NK-cell markers. This second study says: UMI-tagged 5'RACE template switching yielded the TCR beta cDNA. Beta-chain profiling covered CD3+CD56+NKG2C+, CD3+CD56+NKG2C- and CD3+CD56-NKG2C+ sorted subsets.

Sequencing was performed on PBMCs from blood, taken on the day of vaccination. The sequence was obtained from a man in his fifties or sixties who received an inactivated influenza vaccine. This chain uses TRBV20-1 with TRBJ1-5, with unresolved D. As DNA, the CDR3 is TGCAGTGCTAGAGATATGCTCGGCGGGCAGGCCCAGCATTTT. It translates to CSARDMLGGQAQHF.